The sample holds a few counts of the clone carrying this TCR beta chain. No antigen is known for it. The sample originates from a study of T cell responses to AZD1222 COVID-19 vaccine. Broader study findings: Among those given AZD1222, only five or six were seropositive at baseline. Donors, mostly white British, included more females; clonal diversity was possibly underestimated. With two AZD1222 doses given, Spike-specific TCR breadth and depth both rose. CD4 TCRs associated with vaccination spanned spike, dominating at 160-218 and 743-854.

The assay was immunoSEQ multiplex PCR, and TCRdb's table has in-frame clones only and misses some. The sample records around 150,000 clones, 90% being singletons. V lost 0 bases, J lost 7 bases, and 9 bases lay in between. Germline-derived CDR1 and CDR2 are MRHNA and SNTAGT. This CDR3 is 13 amino acids long. The rearrangement joins TRBV6-4 to TRBJ1-1; D is undetermined. The receptor was derived from an adult in good health. The material sequenced was peripheral blood, taken on day 0 of AZD1222 vaccination. The CDR3 sequence: CASSDSDEGEAFF. CDR3 nucleotides: TGTGCCAGCAGTGACTCAGATGAGGGTGAAGCTTTCTTT.